This is a list of T cell receptor beta chains from one sample in a study of regulatory T cells in long-lasting Graves disease. TCRdb analysed the multiplex PCR reads with MiXCR anew, one entry per CDR3 protein. This table has about 520,000 distinct CDR3 sequences, around 12% appearing once. A further study also used this sample, focusing on T cells in Graves' hyperthyroidism and ophthalmopathy.

The input for sequencing was peripheral blood mononuclear cells (PBMCs), taken at new diagnosis, from a patient treated with antithyroid drugs. The receptors were sampled from a woman aged 25 to 39 with Graves disease. Both conserved end residues are part of each CDR3. The D gene is left open where the match is weak. Not all rows give a size; the values are once, few, many and, for expanded clones, a class.

V: TRBV2; D: TRBD2; size: few; J: TRBJ2-2; length: 15; DNA: TGTGCCAGCAGTGAACTAGCGGGATTGTCGAGGGAGCTGTTTTTT; CDR3: CASSELAGLSRELFF
V: TRBV5-1; D: NA; size: few; J: TRBJ2-2; length: 16; DNA: TGCGCCAGCAGCTGGAACCCTCTAGCGTACACCGGGGAGCTGTTTTTT; CDR3: CASSWNPLAYTGELFF
V: TRBV7-2; D: TRBD1; size: NA; J: TRBJ1-5; length: 14; DNA: TGTGCCAGCAGCAATACAGGGGTTTATCAGCCCCAGCATTTT; CDR3: CASSNTGVYQPQHF
V: TRBV11-2; D: NA; size: NA; J: TRBJ2-7; length: 15; DNA: TGTGCCAGCAGCTTAATAACAGGACCAACCTACGAGCAGTACTTC; CDR3: CASSLITGPTYEQYF
V: TRBV5-1; D: TRBD2; size: NA; J: TRBJ2-1; length: 17; DNA: TGCGCCAGCAGGTTTTTACCGGGACTAGCGGGAGTGAATGAGCAGTTCTTC; CDR3: CASRFLPGLAGVNEQFF
V: TRBV9; D: NA; size: few; J: TRBJ2-2; length: 15; DNA: TGTGCCAGCAGGCGTGGGGGGAACCCAGGAGGGGAGCTGTTTTTT; CDR3: CASRRGGNPGGELFF
V: TRBV6-5; D: TRBD2; size: many; J: TRBJ2-3; length: 20; DNA: TGTGCCAGCAGTTACTCGGGTAGCGGGAAGCCAGGCGGTGGCACAGATACGCAGTATTTT; CDR3: CASSYSGSGKPGGGTDTQYF
V: TRBV10-2; D: NA; size: many; J: TRBJ2-3; length: 15; DNA: TGCGCCAGCATCCTCCATGACGGGGGCGCAGATACGCAGTATTTT; CDR3: CASILHDGGADTQYF
V: TRBV2; D: NA; size: many; J: TRBJ1-1; length: 14; DNA: TGTGCCAGCACCCGAAGAGGAATGAACACTGAAGCTTTCTTT; CDR3: CASTRRGMNTEAFF
V: TRBV7-8; D: TRBD1; size: many; J: TRBJ2-1; length: 17; DNA: TGTGCCAGCAGGCGGGACAGGGTTACGAGCTCCTACAATGAGCAGTTCTTC; CDR3: CASRRDRVTSSYNEQFF
V: TRBV7-2; D: NA; size: many; J: TRBJ2-1; length: 15; DNA: TGTGCCAGCACCATTCTGGGGGCCCCCTACAATGAGCAGTTCTTC; CDR3: CASTILGAPYNEQFF
V: TRBV12-3/TRBV12-4; D: TRBD2; size: NA; J: TRBJ2-2; length: 18; DNA: TGTGCCAGCAGCCCACCCGGGACTAGCGGGCCGGGCACCGGGGAGCTGTTTTTT; CDR3: CASSPPGTSGPGTGELFF
V: TRBV12-3/TRBV12-4; D: NA; size: many; J: TRBJ2-5; length: 13; DNA: TGTGCCAGCGGGCGACAGAATAGCGAGACCCAGTACTTC; CDR3: CASGRQNSETQYF
V: TRBV27; D: NA; size: many; J: TRBJ1-4; length: 15; DNA: TGTGCCAGCAGTTTATCGTTCGGGCCTAATGAAAAACTGTTTTTT; CDR3: CASSLSFGPNEKLFF
V: TRBV7-9; D: TRBD2; size: many; J: TRBJ2-7; length: 14; DNA: TGTGCCATCCCCCGGGGGGAGAGCTCCTACGAGCAGTACTTC; CDR3: CAIPRGESSYEQYF
V: TRBV11-2; D: NA; size: many; J: TRBJ2-1; length: 12; DNA: TGTGCCAGCAGCTTACGACCTAATGAGCAGTTCTTC; CDR3: CASSLRPNEQFF
V: TRBV3-1; D: NA; size: many; J: TRBJ2-6; length: 16; DNA: TGTGCCAGCAGCCTTCAGGGATTAGGGGGGGCCAACGTCCTGACTTTC; CDR3: CASSLQGLGGANVLTF
V: TRBV5-1; D: TRBD2; size: many; J: TRBJ2-1; length: 17; DNA: TGCGCCAGCAGCGTAGGACTAGCGGGAGCTTCCTACAATGAGCAGTTCTTC; CDR3: CASSVGLAGASYNEQFF
V: TRBV18; D: NA; size: many; J: TRBJ1-1; length: 15; DNA: TGTGCCAGCTCCCGGCAAGTGGGAGGGAACACTGAAGCTTTCTTT; CDR3: CASSRQVGGNTEAFF
V: TRBV14; D: NA; size: many; J: TRBJ2-3; length: 16; DNA: TGTGCCAGCAGCTGGGCAGACAGAATCAGCACAGATACGCAGTATTTT; CDR3: CASSWADRISTDTQYF
V: TRBV2; D: NA; size: many; J: TRBJ1-4; length: 13; DNA: TGTGCCAGCACTAGGACCGCCGGGTTAAAACTGTTTTTT; CDR3: CASTRTAGLKLFF
V: TRBV5-1; D: NA; size: many; J: TRBJ2-7; length: 13; DNA: TGCGCCAGCAGCTTGGCGCAGGCCTACGAGCAGTACTTC; CDR3: CASSLAQAYEQYF
V: TRBV25-1; D: NA; size: many; J: TRBJ2-1; length: 15; DNA: TGTGCCAGCAGTGACAGGGGGGCCCCCTACAATGAGCAGTTCTTC; CDR3: CASSDRGAPYNEQFF
V: TRBV11-3; D: TRBD2; size: many; J: TRBJ2-2; length: 16; DNA: TGTGCCAGCAGCTCGCGAGCGGGAGGAAACACCGGGGAGCTGTTTTTT; CDR3: CASSSRAGGNTGELFF
V: TRBV29-1; D: NA; size: NA; J: TRBJ1-3; length: 13; DNA: TGCAGCGTTGAAAATTTGGTTGGAAACACCATATATTTT; CDR3: CSVENLVGNTIYF
V: TRBV20-1; D: NA; size: many; J: TRBJ2-7; length: 14; DNA: TGCAGTGCTAGGGCCGAGTATGGGTTATACGAGCAGTACTTC; CDR3: CSARAEYGLYEQYF
V: TRBV19; D: NA; size: many; J: TRBJ1-5; length: 14; DNA: TGTGCCAGCAACGAACGACAACCCTATCAGCCCCAGCATTTT; CDR3: CASNERQPYQPQHF
V: TRBV12-3/TRBV12-4; D: TRBD2; size: many; J: TRBJ2-2; length: 19; DNA: TGTGCCAGCAGTACCTATCCCGGGACTAGCGGGAGGGCCATCGGGGAGCTGTTTTTT; CDR3: CASSTYPGTSGRAIGELFF
V: TRBV7-9; D: TRBD1; size: NA; J: TRBJ1-4; length: 16; DNA: TGTGCCAGCAGCTTAGGGACAGGGGTCCCTAATGAAAAACTGTTTTTT; CDR3: CASSLGTGVPNEKLFF
V: TRBV20-1; D: TRBD1; size: many; J: TRBJ2-7; length: 14; DNA: TGCAGTGCTAGCCGTTTCCAGGGGGCCTACGAGCAGTACTTC; CDR3: CSASRFQGAYEQYF
V: TRBV9; D: TRBD2; size: NA; J: TRBJ2-7; length: 16; DNA: TGTGCCTGCAGCCCCCAGGGCGCTAGCGGGGCCTACGAGCAGTACTTC; CDR3: CACSPQGASGAYEQYF
V: TRBV18; D: TRBD1; size: few; J: TRBJ1-1; length: 13; DNA: TGTGCCAGCTCACCGGACAGGGAAACTGAAGCTTTCTTT; CDR3: CASSPDRETEAFF
V: TRBV5-1; D: NA; size: NA; J: TRBJ1-6; length: 15; DNA: TGCGCCAGCAGCTTGGCGCGGGACGGAAATTCACCCCTCCACTTT; CDR3: CASSLARDGNSPLHF
V: TRBV28; D: NA; size: many; J: TRBJ1-5; length: 15; DNA: TGTGCCAGCAGTTCTTCACGGATTAGCAATCAGCCCCAGCATTTT; CDR3: CASSSSRISNQPQHF
V: TRBV20-1; D: NA; size: NA; J: TRBJ2-1; length: 11; DNA: TGCAGTGCAAGGATTTACAATGAGCAGTTCTTC; CDR3: CSARIYNEQFF
V: TRBV7-8; D: NA; size: many; J: TRBJ2-7; length: 15; DNA: TGTGCCAGCAGCTATCTCGGGAGTAGGGGTGGCGAGCAGTACTTC; CDR3: CASSYLGSRGGEQYF
V: TRBV11-3; D: NA; size: many; J: TRBJ1-1; length: 13; DNA: TGTGCCAGCAGCTTGACCGGGACGCTTGAAGCTTTCTTT; CDR3: CASSLTGTLEAFF
V: TRBV7-2; D: TRBD1; size: few; J: TRBJ1-4; length: 17; DNA: TGTGCCAGCAGGCCCCGCCGGGGGACAGAGAGTAATGAAAAACTGTTTTTT; CDR3: CASRPRRGTESNEKLFF
V: TRBV3-1; D: NA; size: many; J: TRBJ1-6; length: 14; DNA: TGTGCCAGCAGCCAAGTGAGCGGTAATTCACCCCTCCACTTT; CDR3: CASSQVSGNSPLHF
V: TRBV7-2; D: NA; size: many; J: TRBJ2-7; length: 15; DNA: TGTGCCAGCAGCTTAGGCGGGACTTCCTCCGGCGAGCAGTACTTC; CDR3: CASSLGGTSSGEQYF
V: TRBV10-3; D: NA; size: many; J: TRBJ2-3; length: 14; DNA: TGTGCCATCAGTGAGTTCGGGGTTTCAGATACGCAGTATTTT; CDR3: CAISEFGVSDTQYF
V: TRBV10-3; D: TRBD2; size: many; J: TRBJ2-1; length: 13; DNA: TGTGCCTCCAGGCGGGAGGGGGGGGATGAGCAGTTCTTC; CDR3: CASRREGGDEQFF
V: TRBV7-3; D: NA; size: many; J: TRBJ2-1; length: 14; DNA: TGTGCCAGCAGCTTATCTGTAAGCACTAATGAGCAGTTCTTC; CDR3: CASSLSVSTNEQFF
V: TRBV28; D: NA; size: many; J: TRBJ2-3; length: 14; DNA: TGTGCCAGCAGTTTAAGCTACCCGAGAAATACGCAGTATTTT; CDR3: CASSLSYPRNTQYF
V: TRBV11-2; D: TRBD2; size: many; J: TRBJ2-1; length: 16; DNA: TGTGCCAGCAGCTCACTAGCGGGAAGGGGGTACAATGAGCAGTTCTTC; CDR3: CASSSLAGRGYNEQFF
V: TRBV6-1; D: NA; size: NA; J: TRBJ2-3; length: 14; DNA: TGTGCCAGCACTATAGGGACTGGGAGAGATACGCAGTATTTT; CDR3: CASTIGTGRDTQYF
V: TRBV28; D: NA; size: many; J: TRBJ2-3; length: 11; DNA: TGTGCCAGCAAGGTTACAGATACGCAGTATTTT; CDR3: CASKVTDTQYF
V: TRBV7-9; D: NA; size: many; J: TRBJ1-6; length: 17; DNA: TGTGCCAGCAGCTTAGTCGGCTTCAGCTCCTATAATTCACCCCTCCACTTT; CDR3: CASSLVGFSSYNSPLHF
V: TRBV7-8; D: NA; size: NA; J: TRBJ2-2; length: 16; DNA: TGTGCCAGCAGCTTGGCCGTTGACACGAACACCGGGGAGCTGTTTTTT; CDR3: CASSLAVDTNTGELFF
V: TRBV20-1; D: NA; size: many; J: TRBJ1-6; length: 13; DNA: TGCAGTGCTCGCCGGGACCTCAATTCACCCCTCCACTTT; CDR3: CSARRDLNSPLHF
V: TRBV6-5; D: TRBD1; size: many; J: TRBJ2-7; length: 16; DNA: TGTGCCAGCAGTTACCTCGGGACAGGGGGCTACAACGAGCAGTACTTC; CDR3: CASSYLGTGGYNEQYF
V: TRBV28; D: NA; size: few; J: TRBJ1-2; length: 13; DNA: TGTGCCAGCAGTCCTATGACACCCGTCGGCTACACCTTC; CDR3: CASSPMTPVGYTF
V: TRBV6-1; D: NA; size: NA; J: TRBJ2-1; length: 11; DNA: TGTGCCAGCAGAACCTCTAATGAGCAGTTCTTC; CDR3: CASRTSNEQFF